This passage covers 31 T cell receptor beta chains from one sample sequenced in a study of blood T cell repertoires in COVID-19. Produced via immunoSEQ multiplex PCR; TCRdb's table is partial and in-frame only. The sample has about 330,000 clones; around four fifths are singletons. The material sequenced was peripheral blood. All receptors come from a woman aged 45-65 years with acute or convalescent COVID-19.

V and J are TRBV30 and TRBJ1-2; 9 bases fit TRBD1. CDR3 length: 16 residues. The J segment lost 4 bases and the V segment lost 2 bases, leaving 11 bases of the junction unmatched. Germline V gives CDR1 GTSNPN, CDR2 SVGIG (reference sequence). DNA of the CDR3: TGTGCCTGGAGTCCCCCCAGGACAGGGGCTACCTATGGCTACACCTTC. It specifies CAWSPPRTGATYGYTF. Variable domain in full (rest from reference TRBV30 and TRBJ1-2): SQTIHQWPATLVQPVGSPLSLECTVEGTSNPNLYWYRQAAGRGLQLLFYSVGIGQISSEVPQNLSASRPQDRQFILSSKKLLLSDSGFYLCAWSPPRTGATYGYTFGSGTRLTVV.

The CDR3 DNA reads TGTGCCTGGAGTGTATACGGGATCACTGAAGCTTTCTTT. Translated, it gives CAWSVYGITEAFF. V usage is TRBV30 and J usage is TRBJ1-1, with D unresolved. From germline, CDR1 is GTSNPN and CDR2 SVGIG (reference sequence). V gave up 0 bases and J gave up 4 bases, with 9 bases separating them. This CDR3 region has 13 residues. Full variable domain (remainder filled in from reference TRBV30 and TRBJ1-1): SQTIHQWPATLVQPVGSPLSLECTVEGTSNPNLYWYRQAAGRGLQLLFYSVGIGQISSEVPQNLSASRPQDRQFILSSKKLLLSDSGFYLCAWSVYGITEAFFGQGTRLTVV.

This chain connects TRBV11-3 to TRBJ2-3, with a possible D match to TRBD2 (7 bases). The CDR3 has 14 residues. Trimming removed 7 bases from V and 2 bases from J, with 13 bases in between. The germline gives CDR1 SGHNT, CDR2 YENEEA. Written as DNA, the CDR3 is TGTGCCAGCACAAGAGGGGGGGACACAGATACGCAGTATTTT. Its translation: CASTRGGDTDTQYF.

This clone was seen only a few times. The chain combines TRBV27 with TRBJ2-7, with D perhaps matching TRBD2 (5 bases). Trimming cost V 4 bases and J 6 bases, with 19 bases left between them. The germline gives CDR1 MNHEY, CDR2 SMNVEV (reference sequence). There are 15 residues in the CDR3. The CDR3 region has the DNA TGTGCCAGCAGTTCCCCTGACGCGGGCGCTGGCGAGCAGTACTTC. This sequence encodes CASSSPDAGAGEQYF.

This sequence joins TRBV2 and TRBJ2-7; D not certain. V lost 6 bases, J lost 3 bases, and 6 bases lay in between. Germline values: CDR1 SNHLY, CDR2 FYNNEI. This CDR3 comprises 11 residues. CDR3 in amino acids: CASRAVYEQYV. CDR3 nucleotide sequence: TGTGCCAGCAGGGCAGTCTACGAGCAGTACGTC.

The chain recombines TRBV7-2 with TRBJ2-5, with D possibly matching TRBD2 (5 bases). V lost 2 bases to trimming and J lost 9 bases, with 16 bases between them. The CDR3 has 14 residues. The germline CDR1 and CDR2 sequences are SGHTA and FQGNSA. The CDR3 nucleotides read TGTGCCAGCAGCTTACACGGGGTGGGTTATCCCCAGTACTTC. Translation: CASSLHGVGYPQYF.

This clone was counted a few times. The chain joins TRBV29-1 to TRBJ2-7; D not resolved. The germline V and J ends were trimmed by 4 bases and 1 base, with 11 bases remaining between them. This CDR3 contains 13 residues. Germline-derived CDR1 and CDR2 are SQVTM and ANQGSEA. Written as DNA, the CDR3 is TGCAGCGTTGTAACCCTAAGATCCTACGAGCAGTACTTC. Protein: CSVVTLRSYEQYF.

This clone turned up a few times. The V call is TRBV5-1, the J call TRBJ2-7; a possible D gene is TRBD1 (5 bases). Germline CDR1 SGHRS, CDR2 YFSETQ. This CDR3 contains 14 residues. V was clipped by 4 bases and J by 4 bases, with 15 bases between them. The CDR3: CASSADTTRYEQYF. In DNA form, the CDR3 reads TGCGCCAGCAGCGCGGACACTACGCGATACGAGCAGTACTTC.

The V and J genes are TRBV30 and TRBJ2-2; TRBD1 is a possible D gene (5 bases). CDR3 length: 13 amino acids. Trimming removed 3 bases from V and 6 bases from J, with 11 bases in between. Germline loops: CDR1 GTSNPN, CDR2 SVGIG (reference sequence). The DNA of the CDR3 is TGTGCCTGGAGCACAGGCCCGGCCGGGGAGCTGTTTTTT. It specifies CAWSTGPAGELFF.

The rearrangement joins TRBV6-2 or TRBV6-3 to TRBJ2-7, with D unresolved. The ends were cut back, 4 bases at V and 3 bases at J, with 7 bases in the middle. Germline lookup yields CDR1 MNHEY and CDR2 SVGEGT. There are 12 residues in the CDR3. The DNA of the CDR3 is TGTGCCAGCAGTTTCTACGGCTACGAGCAGTACTTC. It codes for CASSFYGYEQYF.

The genes are TRBV7-2 and TRBJ2-3; tentatively, D is TRBD2 (6 bases). Trimming stripped 3 bases from V and 6 bases from J, with 22 bases between. This CDR3 has 17 residues. Germline CDR1 SGHTA, CDR2 FQGNSA. The CDR3 region is CASSFLAGRGLSDTQYF. CDR3 coding DNA: TGTGCCAGCAGCTTTCTCGCGGGGAGAGGTTTATCGGATACGCAGTATTTT.

This chain links TRBV5-4 with TRBJ2-2, with TRBD1 as a possible D gene (5 bases). Per germline, CDR1 SGHNT and CDR2 YYREEE (reference sequence). V was cut by 5 bases and J by 1 base, with 21 bases left in between. The CDR3 sequence is 18 residues long. CDR3 amino acids: CASRITGRGYENTGELFF. The CDR3 DNA sequence: TGTGCCAGCAGGATTACTGGTAGGGGATACGAGAACACCGGGGAGCTGTTTTTT.

This rearrangement joins TRBV30 to TRBJ2-3; 8 bases fit TRBD2. Looked up from germline, CDR1 is GTSNPN and CDR2 is SVGIG (reference sequence). V was pared by 1 base and J by 4 bases, with 4 bases of the junction left unmatched. The CDR3 sequence is 14 residues long. CDR3 bases: TGTGCCTGGAGTGGTGGGCGGGAGGCAGATACGCAGTATTTT. Translating it yields CAWSGGREADTQYF.

The CDR3 DNA is TGTGCCAGCAGTGAATCAGGAAGACAGGGGACTGGCTACACCTTC. As protein: CASSESGRQGTGYTF. The chain combines TRBV25-1 with TRBJ1-2; 8 bases fit TRBD1. From germline, CDR1 is MGHDK and CDR2 SYGVNS. V shed 1 base and J 7 bases; nucleotides not matched to a gene: 8. The length of the CDR3 is 15 residues.

CDR3 sequence reads: CASSLGTSRDTQYF. CDR3 bases: TGTGCCAGCAGTTTAGGGACTAGTAGAGATACGCAGTATTTT. The chain has TRBV27 and TRBJ2-3, with 8 bases lining up with TRBD2. V was clipped by 2 bases and J by 5 bases; unmatched bases: 3. Per germline, CDR1 MNHEY and CDR2 SMNVEV (reference sequence). This CDR3 is 14 amino acids long.

V and J are TRBV7-8 and TRBJ1-1, with 7 positions matching TRBD1. V lost 2 bases and J lost 4; bases outside the gene matches: 7. CDR3 length: 15 amino acids. Germline CDR1 is SGHVS and CDR2 is FQNEAQ. This CDR3 reads CASSLPRQGATEAFF. The CDR3 coding sequence is TGTGCCAGCAGCTTACCACGACAGGGAGCCACTGAAGCTTTCTTT.

This clone was recorded once. The chain carries TRBV2 and TRBJ2-3, with 9 bases matching TRBD2. V lost 6 bases, J lost 5 bases, and 12 bases stayed unmatched. Looked up from germline, CDR1 is SNHLY and CDR2 is FYNNEI. The CDR3 totals 16 residues. The CDR3: CASRTFSGRGGDTQYF. DNA for the CDR3: TGTGCCAGCAGGACCTTTAGCGGGAGAGGCGGAGATACGCAGTATTTT. Full variable domain (remainder filled in from reference TRBV2 and TRBJ2-3): EPEVTQTPSHQVTQMGQEVILRCVPISNHLYFYWYRQILGQKVEFLVSFYNNEISEKSEIFDDQFSVERPDGSNFTLKIRSTKLEDSAMYFCASRTFSGRGGDTQYFGPGTRLTVL.

The chain uses TRBV19 and TRBJ2-2; D is undetermined. The CDR3 consists of 15 residues. V lost 7 bases and J 2 bases, leaving 14 bases between the germline ends. Germline values: CDR1 LNHDA, CDR2 SQIVND (reference sequence). CDR3 coding DNA: TGTGCCAGTACCCCCCAGTATTCTAACACCGGGGAGCTGTTTTTT. Translating gives CASTPQYSNTGELFF. The full variable domain, its missing parts supplied by reference TRBV19 and TRBJ2-2, is DGGITQSPKYLFRKEGQNVTLSCEQNLNHDAMYWYRQDPGQGLRLIYYSQIVNDFQKGDIAEGYSVSREKKESFPLTVTSAQKNPTAFYLCASTPQYSNTGELFFGEGSRLTVL.

The chain links TRBV5-5 to TRBJ2-2; maybe TRBD2 (5 bases). V lost 3 bases and J lost 0, with 9 bases in between. The germline gives CDR1 SGHKS, CDR2 YYEKEE (reference sequence). The CDR3 covers 15 residues. This CDR3 reads CASSSWTANTGELFF. CDR3 nucleotide sequence: TGTGCCAGCAGCTCATGGACTGCGAACACCGGGGAGCTGTTTTTT.

The chain has TRBV6-5 and TRBJ2-2, with a tentative D call TRBD1 (6 bases). Germline V gene data show CDR1 as MNHEY and CDR2 as SVGAGI. Deletions cut 2 bases from V and 1 base from J, with 8 bases between. The CDR3 extends over 15 amino acids. The CDR3 coding sequence is TGTGCCAGCAGTTACCCGGGACAGAACACCGGGGAGCTGTTTTTT. Protein product: CASSYPGQNTGELFF.

The chain uses TRBV4-1 and TRBJ1-2, with 8 bases matching TRBD1. Per the germline V gene, CDR1 is MGHRA and CDR2 is YSYEKL. The length of the CDR3 is 15 residues. Trimming removed 4 bases from V and 4 bases from J; junction bases left unmatched: 8. In DNA form, the CDR3 reads TGCGCCAGCAGCCCCGGGCAGGGGGCTAGCTATGGCTACACCTTC. Translated, it gives CASSPGQGASYGYTF.

The V gene is TRBV5-1, the J gene TRBJ2-1; a weak D match, TRBD1 (7 bases). Germline V gene data show CDR1 as SGHRS and CDR2 as YFSETQ. V shed 4 bases and J shed 7 bases, with 18 bases lying between them. This CDR3 has 15 amino acids. This CDR3 reads CASSPGGPMGNEQFF. CDR3 nucleotides: TGCGCCAGCAGCCCAGGGGGGCCGATGGGGAATGAGCAGTTCTTC.

This sequence joins TRBV7-3 and TRBJ2-1; D perhaps matches TRBD2 (5 bases). CDR1 is SGHTA and CDR2 is FQGTGA in the germline V gene. V lost 2 bases, J lost 6 bases, and 14 bases lay in between. The CDR3 contains 15 residues. CDR3 sequence: CASSLSSLASNEQFF. The CDR3 DNA sequence: TGTGCCAGCAGCTTATCAAGTCTAGCAAGCAATGAGCAGTTCTTC.

J is TRBJ2-7 and V is TRBV3-1 (or the pseudogene TRBV3-2); 9 bases line up with TRBD2. Trimming took 1 base from V and 3 from J; bases not matched to a gene: 4. Germline V gene data show CDR1 as LGHDT and CDR2 as YNNKEL (reference sequence). There are 15 residues in the CDR3. The CDR3 reads CASSQGPSGDYEQYV. CDR3 nucleotide sequence: TGTGCCAGCAGCCAAGGCCCTAGCGGGGACTACGAGCAGTACGTC.

By share, this clone ranks as medium-sized. J is TRBJ1-2 and V is TRBV5-6; 10 bases agree with TRBD1. Trimming cost V 4 bases and J 4 bases; bases outside gene matches: 7. Per the germline V gene, CDR1 is SGHDT and CDR2 is YYEEEE. This CDR3 spans 15 amino acids. The CDR3: CASSTLTGGRYGYTF. The CDR3 coding sequence is TGTGCCAGCAGCACGCTGACAGGGGGCCGCTATGGCTACACCTTC. The whole variable domain, filled in from reference TRBV5-6 and TRBJ1-2, reads DAGVTQSPTHLIKTRGQQVTLRCSPKSGHDTVSWYQQALGQGPQFIFQYYEEEERQRGNFPDRFSGHQFPNYSSELNVNALLLGDSALYLCASSTLTGGRYGYTFGSGTRLTVV.

The rearrangement uses TRBV7-2 and TRBJ1-3; possibly TRBD1 for D (6 bases). Looked up from germline, CDR1 is SGHTA and CDR2 is FQGNSA. Between the trimmed V and J ends, which lost 1 base and 1 base, there was a span of 8 bases. CDR3 size: 15 residues. This chain's CDR3 is CASSLGQGSGNTIYF. The CDR3 region has the DNA TGTGCCAGCAGCTTAGGGCAGGGGTCTGGAAACACCATATATTTT.

This clone was seen just once. The chain joins TRBV10-2 to TRBJ2-3; D might be TRBD2 (6 bases). Trimming pared 2 bases from V and 2 bases from J, leaving 17 bases between. The CDR3 has 17 residues. Germline-derived CDR1 and CDR2 are WSHSY and SAAADI. CDR3 nucleotide sequence: TGCGCCAGCAGTGAGCACCCTCAGCGGGTACTCACAGATACGCAGTATTTT. Translating it yields CASSEHPQRVLTDTQYF.

This clone has just a few counts. The V call is TRBV2, the J call TRBJ2-1; TRBD1 might be the D (6 bases). V lost 7 bases and J lost 9, with 19 bases in between. CDR3 length equals 14 residues. The germline V gene encodes CDR1 SNHLY and CDR2 FYNNEI. The CDR3 nucleotides read TGTGCCAGCAAGGACCAACAGGGTTCGATTGAGCAGTTCTTC. Residues: CASKDQQGSIEQFF.

This clone came up once. The chain uses TRBV5-4 and TRBJ1-6, with 10 positions matching TRBD1. There are 15 residues in the CDR3. The germline V gene encodes CDR1 SGHNT and CDR2 YYREEE (reference sequence). V gave up 5 bases and J gave up 7 bases; unmatched junction bases: 6. The CDR3 reads CASSRDRGLNSPLHF. DNA of the CDR3: TGTGCCAGCAGTCGCGACAGGGGGCTCAATTCACCCCTCCACTTT. The full variable domain, rest sourced from reference TRBV5-4 and TRBJ1-6, is ETGVTQSPTHLIKTRGQQVTLRCSSQSGHNTVSWYQQALGQGPQFIFQYYREEENGRGNFPPRFSGLQFPNYSSELNVNALELDDSALYLCASSRDRGLNSPLHFGNGTRLTVT.

This rearrangement joins TRBV25-1 to TRBJ1-6, with TRBD1 matching over 12 bases. The junction had 3 bases not matched to a gene; V was cut back by 6 bases and J by 9 bases. There are 14 residues in the CDR3. Germline CDR1 and CDR2: MGHDK and SYGVNS. The CDR3 sequence is CASRRDRGLSPLHF. As DNA, the CDR3 is TGTGCCAGCAGGAGGGACAGGGGGCTTTCACCCCTCCACTTT.

The chain joins TRBV9 to TRBJ2-2, with 9 bases lining up with TRBD2. With V trimmed by 0 bases and J by 7 bases, 10 bases remained unmatched. Germline V gene sequence: CDR1 SGDLS, CDR2 YYNGEE. The CDR3 has 17 residues. This CDR3 is CASSVGAGGGAYGELFF. CDR3 DNA: TGTGCCAGCAGCGTAGGCGCGGGAGGGGGCGCGTACGGGGAGCTGTTTTTT.